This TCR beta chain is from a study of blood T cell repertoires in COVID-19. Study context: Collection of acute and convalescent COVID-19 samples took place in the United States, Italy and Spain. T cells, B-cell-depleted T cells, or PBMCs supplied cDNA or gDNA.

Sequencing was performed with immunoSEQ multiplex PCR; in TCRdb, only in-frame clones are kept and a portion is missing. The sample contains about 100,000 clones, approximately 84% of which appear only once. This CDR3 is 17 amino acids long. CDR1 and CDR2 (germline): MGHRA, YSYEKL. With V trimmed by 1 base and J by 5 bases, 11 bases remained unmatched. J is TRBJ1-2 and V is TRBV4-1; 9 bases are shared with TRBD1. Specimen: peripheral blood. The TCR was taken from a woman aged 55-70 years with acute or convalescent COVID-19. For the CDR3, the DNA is TGCGCCAGCAGCCAAGTCCCTTCGGACAGGGGAGCGTATGGCTACACCTTC. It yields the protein CASSQVPSDRGAYGYTF.